The rows below give T cell receptor beta chains drawn from one sample of a study of identifying expanded T cells in peripheral blood. Generated by immunoSEQ multiplex PCR, the TCRdb table keeps only in-frame clones and is missing some. The table includes some 90,000 clones, 88% detected once. Sequenced material: blood. The receptor set was obtained from a person aged 18 to 75 in good health. CDR3s include the opening cysteine and the closing phenylalanine or tryptophan. Fields, in order: V gene, J gene, clone size, D gene, CDR3 protein, CDR3 DNA. A D gene is named only where the DNA matches it firmly. Size tells how often a clone was seen (once, few, many) or the class of an expanded clone, and some rows leave it out.

v_call: TRBV7-9; j_call: TRBJ1-4; clone_size: .; d_call: .; cdr3_aa: CASSPARKLFF; cdr3_nt: TGTGCCAGCAGCCCCGCGCGGAAACTGTTTTTT
v_call: TRBV28; j_call: TRBJ1-2; clone_size: .; d_call: TRBD1; cdr3_aa: CASSPVGTGGGQGYTF; cdr3_nt: TGTGCCAGCAGCCCAGTAGGGACAGGGGGCGGTCAGGGCTACACCTTC
v_call: TRBV21-1; j_call: TRBJ1-6; clone_size: .; d_call: .; cdr3_aa: CASSKECGTAVNSPLHF; cdr3_nt: TGTGCCAGCAGCAAAGAATGCGGGACGGCCGTTAATTCACCCCTCCACTTT
v_call: TRBV27; j_call: TRBJ2-7; clone_size: .; d_call: .; cdr3_aa: CASSLFPTDYEQYF; cdr3_nt: TGTGCCAGCAGTTTATTCCCGACAGACTACGAGCAGTACTTC
v_call: TRBV2; j_call: TRBJ1-5; clone_size: .; d_call: .; cdr3_aa: CASSVYNQPQHF; cdr3_nt: TGTGCCAGCAGTGTTTACAATCAGCCCCAGCATTTT
v_call: TRBV5-6; j_call: TRBJ2-5; clone_size: once; d_call: .; cdr3_aa: CASSLDGYQETQYF; cdr3_nt: TGTGCCAGCAGCCTGGACGGATACCAAGAGACCCAGTACTTC
v_call: TRBV4-3; j_call: TRBJ2-2; clone_size: .; d_call: .; cdr3_aa: CASSQDLTGRTGELFF; cdr3_nt: TGCGCCAGCAGCCAAGATCTAACAGGGAGAACGGGGGAGCTGTTTTTT
v_call: TRBV18; j_call: TRBJ2-5; clone_size: .; d_call: TRBD1; cdr3_aa: CASSQDREETQYF; cdr3_nt: TGTGCCAGCTCGCAAGACAGGGAAGAGACCCAGTACTTC
v_call: TRBV27; j_call: TRBJ1-2; clone_size: once; d_call: TRBD1; cdr3_aa: CASSLMGTGDYGYTF; cdr3_nt: TGTGCCAGCAGTTTGATGGGTACAGGGGACTATGGCTACACCTTC
v_call: TRBV28; j_call: TRBJ2-3; clone_size: .; d_call: TRBD2; cdr3_aa: CASRLSGGLSRYF; cdr3_nt: TGTGCCAGCAGATTGAGCGGGGGTTTATCGCGGTATTTT
v_call: TRBV7-2; j_call: TRBJ1-2; clone_size: few; d_call: TRBD1; cdr3_aa: CASSFGGQGINYGYTF; cdr3_nt: TGTGCCAGCAGCTTTGGAGGACAGGGGATTAACTATGGCTACACCTTC
v_call: TRBV7-6; j_call: TRBJ2-1; clone_size: .; d_call: TRBD2; cdr3_aa: CASSLPRLTSGESSYNEQFF; cdr3_nt: TGTGCCAGCAGCTTACCACGATTAACTAGCGGAGAAAGCTCCTACAATGAGCAGTTCTTC
v_call: TRBV7-8; j_call: TRBJ2-7; clone_size: .; d_call: .; cdr3_aa: CASSFPLSYEQYF; cdr3_nt: TGTGCCAGCAGCTTCCCGCTCTCCTACGAGCAGTACTTC
v_call: TRBV9; j_call: TRBJ1-2; clone_size: .; d_call: TRBD1; cdr3_aa: CASSVGDSPNYGYTF; cdr3_nt: TGTGCCAGCAGCGTAGGGGACAGCCCCAACTATGGCTACACCTTC